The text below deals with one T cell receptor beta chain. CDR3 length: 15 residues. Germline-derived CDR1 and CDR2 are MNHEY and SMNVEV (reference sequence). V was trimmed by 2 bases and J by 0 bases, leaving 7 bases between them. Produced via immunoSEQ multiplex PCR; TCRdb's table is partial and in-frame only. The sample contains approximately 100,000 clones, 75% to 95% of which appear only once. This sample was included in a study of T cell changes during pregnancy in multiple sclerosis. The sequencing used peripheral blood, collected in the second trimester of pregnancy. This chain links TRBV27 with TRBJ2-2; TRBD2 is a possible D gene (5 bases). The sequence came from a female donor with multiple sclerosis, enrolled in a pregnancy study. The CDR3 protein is CASSLAGSNTGELFF. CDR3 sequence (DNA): TGTGCCAGCAGTTTAGCGGGTTCGAACACCGGGGAGCTGTTTTTT.